This TCR beta chain was recorded in a study of monozygotic twins with cystic fibrosis. Study in general: Library input was about 3.3 micrograms of fragmented DNA, with approximately 14 PCR cycles.

This CDR3 contains 15 residues. The germline CDR1 and CDR2 sequences are SQVTM and ANQGSEA. V shed 4 bases and J shed 4 bases, with 20 bases lying between them. This table comes from immunoSEQ multiplex PCR, and its TCRdb copy is limited to in-frame clones, with some not included. The table lists just under 20,000 clones, roughly nine tenths of them singletons. Worth noting for this clone: Its antigen is not identified.

Findings of the study overall: Co-twins had the most similar V usage for 13 of 16 pairs, J for 8. The repertoire was suggested to be naive-dominated, clonality median roughly 0.0089.

What was sequenced was blood. The receptor was isolated from a girl aged 2-10 years with cystic fibrosis. This rearrangement joins TRBV29-1 to TRBJ2-7, with D perhaps matching TRBD1 (5 bases). CDR3 nucleotides: TGCAGCGTTGTGTCGAGTGGCAGGGAATGGTACGAGCAGTACTTC. The encoded protein is CSVVSSGREWYEQYF.